This TCR beta chain was found in a study of T cells in Graves' hyperthyroidism and ophthalmopathy. This clonotype turned up a few times. Diagnoses were made from clinical symptoms, serum measures (thyroxine and TRAb), thyroid ultrasound and orbital computed tomography. Amplified TCR beta CDR3 regions derived from RNA transcripts. HTBI primers were used for first-round RT-PCR of the TCR CDR3. MiXCR was run by TCRdb on the multiplex PCR reads, yielding one entry per CDR3 protein. The sample has more than 500,000 distinct CDR3 sequences; roughly 14% are singletons. Unmatched junction bases numbered 4, after V lost 4 bases and J lost 0 bases. Germline CDR1 reads MNHNS; CDR2 reads SASEGT. The CDR3 spans 16 residues.

Sequenced: blood. The TCR comes from a middle-aged woman with Graves' ophthalmopathy. The chain employs TRBV6-1 and TRBJ1-1; 11 bases fit TRBD1. The CDR3 region is CASSGGQGVMNTEAFF. The CDR3 coding sequence is TGTGCCAGCAGTGGGGGACAGGGGGTTATGAACACTGAAGCTTTCTTT.